A selection of T cell receptor beta chains follows, all from one sample in a study of CD8 T cells in Susac syndrome. MiXCR, run by TCRdb on the immunoSEQ multiplex PCR reads, gives a single entry per CDR3 protein. The table records around 130,000 distinct CDR3 sequences, under 95% of them present only once. Specimen: CD8+ T cells from PBMCs. The origin of the receptors is a human donor with multiple sclerosis. Both conserved end residues are part of each CDR3. The D gene is left open where the match is weak. Size is omitted from some rows. Given values are once, few, many or a class for expanded clones.

clone size: .; D gene: TRBD2; J gene: TRBJ2-7; V gene: TRBV20-1; CDR3 protein: CAAPTSGRSGEQYF; CDR3 DNA: TGCGCCGCCCCCACTAGCGGGAGGAGTGGCGAGCAGTACTTC
clone size: once; D gene: TRBD1; J gene: TRBJ2-2; V gene: TRBV4-1; CDR3 protein: CASSQETGTANTGELFF; CDR3 DNA: TGCGCCAGCAGCCAAGAAACCGGGACAGCGAACACCGGGGAGCTGTTTTTT
clone size: .; D gene: .; J gene: TRBJ2-1; V gene: TRBV5-1; CDR3 protein: CASTPGWGTNEQFF; CDR3 DNA: TGCGCCAGCACCCCCGGCTGGGGTACCAATGAGCAGTTCTTC
clone size: few; D gene: .; J gene: TRBJ2-3; V gene: TRBV29-1; CDR3 protein: CSVEVTVPDTQYF; CDR3 DNA: TGCAGCGTTGAAGTCACGGTACCAGATACGCAGTATTTT
clone size: .; D gene: .; J gene: TRBJ2-7; V gene: TRBV15; CDR3 protein: CATSLSPELYEQYF; CDR3 DNA: TGTGCCACCTCGCTCAGTCCGGAGCTCTACGAGCAGTACTTC
clone size: .; D gene: .; J gene: TRBJ1-1; V gene: TRBV18; CDR3 protein: CASSQQGMNTEAFF; CDR3 DNA: TGTGCCAGCTCACAACAGGGAATGAACACTGAAGCTTTCTTT
clone size: .; D gene: .; J gene: TRBJ1-2; V gene: TRBV7-9; CDR3 protein: CASSAALGANYGYTF; CDR3 DNA: TGTGCCAGCAGCGCAGCACTAGGGGCGAACTATGGCTACACCTTC
clone size: .; D gene: .; J gene: TRBJ1-3; V gene: TRBV9; CDR3 protein: CASSEQSSGNTIYF; CDR3 DNA: TGTGCCAGCAGCGAACAAAGCTCTGGAAACACCATATATTTT
clone size: .; D gene: .; J gene: TRBJ1-1; V gene: TRBV6-2/TRBV6-3; CDR3 protein: CASARLNTEAFF; CDR3 DNA: TGTGCCAGCGCCCGTCTGAACACTGAAGCTTTCTTT
clone size: .; D gene: TRBD1; J gene: TRBJ2-7; V gene: TRBV7-6; CDR3 protein: CASSFILGTGHEQYF; CDR3 DNA: TGTGCCAGCAGCTTTATACTCGGGACAGGTCACGAGCAGTACTTC
clone size: .; D gene: .; J gene: TRBJ1-1; V gene: TRBV29-1; CDR3 protein: CSAPRANTEAFF; CDR3 DNA: TGCAGCGCCCCGAGGGCTAACACTGAAGCTTTCTTT
clone size: .; D gene: .; J gene: TRBJ1-5; V gene: TRBV20-1; CDR3 protein: CSARDGPLTEPNQPQHF; CDR3 DNA: TGCAGTGCTAGAGATGGGCCTTTAACAGAGCCTAATCAGCCCCAGCATTTT
clone size: .; D gene: TRBD1; J gene: TRBJ2-3; V gene: TRBV6-2/TRBV6-3; CDR3 protein: CASTLGQGTDTQYF; CDR3 DNA: TGTGCCAGCACCCTCGGACAGGGCACAGATACGCAGTATTTT
clone size: .; D gene: .; J gene: TRBJ1-1; V gene: TRBV19; CDR3 protein: CASSIAIRNTEAFF; CDR3 DNA: TGTGCCAGTAGTATCGCAATCCGGAACACTGAAGCTTTCTTT